This T cell receptor beta chain was recovered during a study of blood T cell repertoires in COVID-19. Turning to the study itself: COVID-19 samples from acute and convalescent phases originated in the United States, Italy and Spain. T cells, B-cell-depleted T cells, or PBMCs supplied cDNA or gDNA.

Original data processing: Estimated nucleated cell counts came from reference gene primer amplification. Assay used: immunoSEQ multiplex PCR; TCRdb lists only in-frame clones, some missing. V, J and clone size were drawn from that table, and D and trimming were deduced from the DNA. The sample contains 200,000 to 300,000 clones, 75% to 85% of which appear only once. V was clipped by 0 bases and J by 4 bases, with 9 bases between them. The CDR3 covers 14 residues. CDR1 is SGHTA and CDR2 is FQGNSA in the germline V gene. The specimen sequenced was peripheral blood. The receptor's source is a woman aged 55 to 70 with active or convalescent COVID-19. The rearrangement links TRBV7-2 to TRBJ1-2; D gene uncertain. Written as DNA, the CDR3 is TGTGCCAGCAGCTTAGCGTCGCGGAGCTATGGCTACACCTTC. It encodes CASSLASRSYGYTF.